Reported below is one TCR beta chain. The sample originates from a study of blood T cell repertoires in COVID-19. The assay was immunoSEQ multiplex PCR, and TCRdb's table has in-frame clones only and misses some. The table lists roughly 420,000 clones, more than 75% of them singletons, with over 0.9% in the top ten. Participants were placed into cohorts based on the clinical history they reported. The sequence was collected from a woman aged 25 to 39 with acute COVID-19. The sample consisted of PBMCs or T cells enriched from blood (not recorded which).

The CDR3 spells CASSPKGSGGYEQYF. The CDR3 coding sequence is TGCGCCAGCAGCCCCAAGGGTAGCGGGGGGTACGAGCAGTACTTC. This chain uses TRBV4-1 with TRBJ2-7; TRBD2 matches 10 bases. The CDR3 totals 15 residues. The V gene end was trimmed by 4 bases and the J gene end by 4 bases; junction bases not matched to a gene: 7. Germline lookup yields CDR1 MGHRA and CDR2 YSYEKL.